A selection of T cell receptor beta chains follows, all from one sample in a study of blood T cell repertoires in COVID-19. The data were produced by immunoSEQ multiplex PCR, yet TCRdb's version contains in-frame clones alone and is incomplete. Of over 65,000 clones in the sample, over 85% were seen once. The source material was peripheral blood. The receptor source for this set is a man aged 45-60 years with active COVID-19. Both conserved end residues are part of each CDR3. D genes are given only for firm matches. The listing skips clone size in some rows; elsewhere it reads once, few, many or a size class.

D gene: TRBD2
J gene: TRBJ2-2
V gene: TRBV9
clone size: -
CDR3 DNA: TGTGCCAGCAGCGTCCTAGCGGGGGGTAAGACCGGGGAGCTGTTTTTT
CDR3 protein: CASSVLAGGKTGELFF

D gene: TRBD1
J gene: TRBJ2-3
V gene: TRBV7-2
clone size: -
CDR3 DNA: TGTGCCAGCAGGAGACAGACAGGGGGATACACAGATACGCAGTATTTT
CDR3 protein: CASRRQTGGYTDTQYF

D gene: TRBD1
J gene: TRBJ1-5
V gene: TRBV28
clone size: -
CDR3 DNA: TGTGCCAGCAGTTCCAGCGGGACAGGGTATCAGCCCCAGCATTTT
CDR3 protein: CASSSSGTGYQPQHF

D gene: -
J gene: TRBJ2-2
V gene: TRBV11-2
clone size: -
CDR3 DNA: TGTGCCAGCAGTTTTCCACTTAAAACCGGGGAGCTGTTTTTT
CDR3 protein: CASSFPLKTGELFF

D gene: TRBD1
J gene: TRBJ1-4
V gene: TRBV7-2
clone size: once
CDR3 DNA: TGTGCCAGCAGCTCTCCCCCAGGGGGAAGGAATAAACTGTTTTTT
CDR3 protein: CASSSPPGGRNKLFF

D gene: TRBD1
J gene: TRBJ2-3
V gene: TRBV29-1
clone size: -
CDR3 DNA: TGCAGCTTCTCAGGGGGCATGGTAACAGATACGCAGTATTTT
CDR3 protein: CSFSGGMVTDTQYF

D gene: TRBD1
J gene: TRBJ1-2
V gene: TRBV10-3
clone size: -
CDR3 DNA: TGTGCCATCAGTGAGGGACAGGGCTTTGGCTACACCTTC
CDR3 protein: CAISEGQGFGYTF

D gene: TRBD1
J gene: TRBJ1-6
V gene: TRBV2
clone size: -
CDR3 DNA: TGTGCCAGCAGAACCGGGACAGGGGGTCGGTACTATAATTCACCCCTCCACTTT
CDR3 protein: CASRTGTGGRYYNSPLHF

D gene: -
J gene: TRBJ1-4
V gene: TRBV7-9
clone size: -
CDR3 DNA: TGTGCCAGCAGCTTACAAGAGGCCCCGAATGAAAAACTGTTTTTT
CDR3 protein: CASSLQEAPNEKLFF

D gene: -
J gene: TRBJ1-2
V gene: TRBV5-1
clone size: -
CDR3 DNA: TGCGCCAGCAGCTTGGGAGGAAATGGCTACACCTTC
CDR3 protein: CASSLGGNGYTF

D gene: TRBD2
J gene: TRBJ2-7
V gene: TRBV6-5
clone size: -
CDR3 DNA: TGTGCCAGCAGCGCTCGACTAGCGGAATCCTACGAGCAGTACTTC
CDR3 protein: CASSARLAESYEQYF

D gene: -
J gene: TRBJ2-1
V gene: TRBV7-9
clone size: -
CDR3 DNA: TGTGCCAGCAGCTTAGCGGGGGGGCACAATGAGCAGTTCTTC
CDR3 protein: CASSLAGGHNEQFF

D gene: TRBD1
J gene: TRBJ2-1
V gene: TRBV13
clone size: -
CDR3 DNA: TGTGCCAGCAGGAGTACAGGGGTAGGTGAGCAGTTCTTC
CDR3 protein: CASRSTGVGEQFF

D gene: -
J gene: TRBJ2-5
V gene: TRBV27
clone size: -
CDR3 DNA: TGTGCCAGCAGTCCGACTCGGCCCCAGTACTTC
CDR3 protein: CASSPTRPQYF

D gene: -
J gene: TRBJ1-5
V gene: TRBV12-3/TRBV12-4
clone size: -
CDR3 DNA: TGTGCCAGCAGGACCGGGGGGCCCCAGCATTTT
CDR3 protein: CASRTGGPQHF

D gene: -
J gene: TRBJ2-5
V gene: TRBV7-3
clone size: -
CDR3 DNA: TGTGCCAGCAGCACCTCAGGGGAGGGGACCCAGTACTTC
CDR3 protein: CASSTSGEGTQYF

D gene: TRBD2
J gene: TRBJ2-7
V gene: TRBV7-2
clone size: -
CDR3 DNA: TGTGCCAGCAGCTACACCACCAGCGGGGCCGGCGAGCAGTACTTC
CDR3 protein: CASSYTTSGAGEQYF

D gene: TRBD2
J gene: TRBJ2-2
V gene: TRBV5-1
clone size: -
CDR3 DNA: TGCGCCAGCAGCCCGGGAGGGGTCCGAACCGGGGAGCTGTTTTTT
CDR3 protein: CASSPGGVRTGELFF

D gene: -
J gene: TRBJ2-5
V gene: TRBV5-8
clone size: -
CDR3 DNA: TGTGCCAGCAGCCTCCTCGGACAGAAAGAGACCCAGTACTTC
CDR3 protein: CASSLLGQKETQYF

D gene: TRBD1
J gene: TRBJ1-5
V gene: TRBV28
clone size: -
CDR3 DNA: TGTGCCAGCAGTCTAATCGGACAGGGTAATCAGCCCCAGCATTTT
CDR3 protein: CASSLIGQGNQPQHF

D gene: -
J gene: TRBJ1-5
V gene: TRBV4-1
clone size: -
CDR3 DNA: TGCGCCAGCAGCCAGGAGGGTACAAGCCTCAATCAGCCCCAGCATTTT
CDR3 protein: CASSQEGTSLNQPQHF

D gene: -
J gene: TRBJ2-5
V gene: TRBV6-1
clone size: -
CDR3 DNA: TGTGCCAGCAGTGAAGGGGTAGCACCCTGGTCTGAGACCCAGTACTTC
CDR3 protein: CASSEGVAPWSETQYF

D gene: -
J gene: TRBJ1-2
V gene: TRBV9
clone size: -
CDR3 DNA: TGTGCCAGCAGCGTACAAGTGACAGCATTATATGGCTACACCTTC
CDR3 protein: CASSVQVTALYGYTF

D gene: TRBD2
J gene: TRBJ2-1
V gene: TRBV27
clone size: -
CDR3 DNA: TGTGCCAGCAGCCCCCGACTAGCGGGAGGGGTAAGTGAGCAGTTCTTC
CDR3 protein: CASSPRLAGGVSEQFF